The 27 T cell receptor beta chains below come from one sample, sequenced in a study of shared clonotypes between healthy human individuals. The repertoire was sequenced with immunoSEQ multiplex PCR; TCRdb's copy has only in-frame clones and lacks some. The data hold a few hundred thousand clones, with roughly 97% observed a single time. Sequences were obtained from naive CD4+ T cells sorted from blood. Subset denoted: CD45RA+ positively selected. The receptors were gathered from a woman aged 25-40 years in good health.

V and J are TRBV18 and TRBJ2-6; D is ambiguous. Germline CDR1 is KGHSH and CDR2 is LQKENI. V was trimmed by 5 bases and J by 0 bases, leaving 5 bases between them. This CDR3 is 14 amino acids long. The CDR3 DNA sequence: TGTGCCAGCTCATCTTCCTCTGGGGCCAACGTCCTGACTTTC. Residues: CASSSSSGANVLTF.

The genes are TRBV10-3 and TRBJ2-4, with 12 bases matching TRBD1. The CDR3 length is 13 residues. Germline CDR1 reads ENHRY; CDR2 reads SYGVKD. The V gene end was trimmed by 10 bases and the J gene end by 13 bases; junction bases not matched to a gene: 11. This CDR3 is CATDTGTGGKQYF. Written as DNA, the CDR3 is TGTGCCACCGATACCGGGACAGGGGGCAAACAGTACTTC.

The genes are TRBV10-1 and TRBJ2-1; 10 bases line up with TRBD2. This CDR3 contains 18 residues. Germline loops: CDR1 WNHNN, CDR2 SYGVQD (reference sequence). V was clipped by 2 bases and J by 7 bases; unmatched bases: 14. CDR3 protein: CASSEAHTSSGSVNEQFF. CDR3 coding DNA: TGCGCCAGCAGTGAGGCCCACACCTCTAGCGGGAGTGTGAATGAGCAGTTCTTC.

Notes on this clone: This sample also contains other DNA sequences that code for the same CDR3. This chain connects TRBV19 to TRBJ2-4; D is unresolved. There are 15 residues in the CDR3. CDR1 is LNHDA, CDR2 SQIVND, per germline (reference sequence). Trimming pared 8 bases from V and 0 bases from J, leaving 14 bases between. This CDR3 reads CASSLDRLAKNIQYF. For the CDR3, the DNA is TGTGCCAGTTCGCTGGACCGATTAGCCAAAAACATTCAGTACTTC.

This clone was observed once. This sequence joins TRBV11-2 and TRBJ2-2; D ambiguous. V lost 5 bases, J lost 1 base, and 14 bases lay in between. Germline loops: CDR1 SGHAT, CDR2 FQNNGV. This CDR3 comprises 16 residues. CDR3 sequence reads: CASSRSPPVNTGELFF. The CDR3 DNA reads TGTGCCAGCAGCCGGTCCCCACCCGTGAACACCGGGGAGCTGTTTTTT.

The V call is TRBV7-8, the J call TRBJ2-7; no clear D gene. CDR3 length equals 11 residues. CDR1 is SGHVS and CDR2 is FQNEAQ in the germline V gene. Deletions cut 5 bases from V and 2 bases from J, with 4 bases between. The CDR3 loop is CASSHPYEQYF. The CDR3 DNA follows: TGTGCCAGCAGCCACCCCTACGAGCAGTACTTC.

J is TRBJ2-1 and V is TRBV11-1; D uncertain. The ends were cut back, 3 bases at V and 9 bases at J, with 9 bases in the middle. From germline, CDR1 is SGHAT and CDR2 FQDESV (reference sequence). The CDR3 is made up of 12 amino acids. This CDR3 is CASSFDHIEQFF. The CDR3 region has the DNA TGTGCCAGCAGCTTTGATCATATTGAGCAGTTCTTC. The full variable domain, completed using reference TRBV11-1 and TRBJ2-1, is EAEVAQSPRYKITEKSQAVAFWCDPISGHATLYWYRQILGQGPELLVQFQDESVVDDSQLPKDRFSAERLKGVDSTLKIQPAELGDSAMYLCASSFDHIEQFFGPGTRLTVL.

The chain is built from TRBV10-3 and TRBJ1-5; D unresolved. Per germline, CDR1 ENHRY and CDR2 SYGVKD. The V and J ends lost 2 bases and 7 bases respectively, with 6 bases between them. The CDR3 extends over 12 amino acids. As DNA, the CDR3 is TGTGCCATCAGTGAGCTAGGACAGCCCCAGCATTTT. Residues: CAISELGQPQHF.

The chain is built from TRBV28 and TRBJ2-4; 7 bases match TRBD1. CDR1 and CDR2 (germline): MDHEN, SYDVKM. The CDR3 covers 9 residues. Trimming took 9 bases from V and 11 from J; bases not matched to a gene: 1. CDR3 nucleotides: TGTGCCAGTAGGGGGCTTCAGTACTTC. It specifies CASRGLQYF.

The V call is TRBV6-5, the J call TRBJ2-4; 13 bases fit TRBD2. The CDR3 is 14 amino acids. Germline V gives CDR1 MNHEY, CDR2 SVGAGI. J gave up 7 bases and V 7 bases, and 4 bases lay outside the gene matches. CDR3 DNA sequence: TGTGCCAGCAAAGGGACTAGCGGGGTCAACATTCAGTACTTC. It codes for CASKGTSGVNIQYF.

V usage is TRBV28 and J usage is TRBJ1-6; the match to TRBD1 covers 8 bases. This CDR3 has 15 residues. The ends lost 4 bases at V and 9 bases at J; junction bases unmatched: 8. Per germline, CDR1 MDHEN and CDR2 SYDVKM. DNA for the CDR3: TGTGCCAGCAGTTCCTCCGGGACAGGATTTTCACCCCTCCACTTT. Translating gives CASSSSGTGFSPLHF.

Here the CDR3 DNA reads TGTGCCAGCAGAAACACTAGGACCTCGAAGGAGCAGTTCTTC. This encodes CASRNTRTSKEQFF. The chain couples TRBV5-8 to TRBJ2-1; tentatively, D is TRBD2 (5 bases). The CDR3 totals 14 residues. Trimming removed 5 bases at V and 10 bases at J, with 19 bases between. Germline V gene lookup returns CDR1 SGHTS and CDR2 YDEGEE.

This chain links TRBV28 with TRBJ2-7, with D unresolved. Trimming stripped 2 bases from V and 5 bases from J, with 10 bases between. Germline V gene sequence: CDR1 MDHEN, CDR2 SYDVKM. This CDR3 spans 13 amino acids. CDR3 bases: TGTGCCAGCAGTTTAGTGGGGATCCACGAGCAGTACTTC. This sequence encodes CASSLVGIHEQYF.

This clone occurred once. The CDR3 sequence is CASSWETGSTGELFF. CDR3 nucleotides: TGCGCCAGCAGCTGGGAGACAGGGTCCACCGGGGAGCTGTTTTTT. The gene calls are TRBV5-1 and TRBJ2-2; 7 positions match TRBD1. From germline, CDR1 is SGHRS and CDR2 YFSETQ. The CDR3 extends over 15 amino acids. Trimming took 3 bases from V and 4 from J; bases not matched to a gene: 6.

The chain uses TRBV19 and TRBJ2-2; D is possibly TRBD1 or TRBD2 (5 bases each). The CDR3 runs to 13 residues. From germline, CDR1 is LNHDA and CDR2 SQIVND (reference sequence). Trimming left V 6 bases short and J 8 bases short, with 13 bases between. The CDR3 loop reads CASSASWTGELFF. As DNA, the CDR3 is TGTGCCAGTAGCGCTAGCTGGACAGGGGAGCTGTTTTTT.

Here the CDR3 DNA reads TGTGCCAGCAGCCAGGCGAACAGGGGGGAGCTGTTTTTT. Its translation is CASSQANRGELFF. J is TRBJ2-2 and V is TRBV5-4, with a tentative D call TRBD1 (5 bases). Germline V gene data show CDR1 as SGHNT and CDR2 as YYREEE (reference sequence). V lost 4 bases to trimming and J lost 8 bases, with 12 bases between them. The CDR3 is 13 amino acids.

V is TRBV19 and J is TRBJ2-1; 8 bases line up with TRBD2. V dropped 5 bases and J dropped 3; count of bases not matched to a gene: 3. Germline lookup yields CDR1 LNHDA and CDR2 SQIVND (reference sequence). The CDR3 has 14 residues. CDR3 loop: CASSGLAGYNEQFF. The CDR3 region has the DNA TGTGCCAGTAGTGGGCTAGCGGGCTACAATGAGCAGTTCTTC.

The CDR3 is CASSSQGGKLFF. CDR3 coding DNA: TGTGCCAGCAGCTCACAGGGAGGAAAACTGTTTTTT. The rearrangement joins TRBV11-2 to TRBJ1-4; the D gene is possibly TRBD1 (6 bases). The CDR3 sequence is 12 residues long. Germline V gene data show CDR1 as SGHAT and CDR2 as FQNNGV. The ends were cut back, 4 bases at V and 10 bases at J, with 10 bases in the middle.

CDR3 region: CASSLPTLLAEYTDTQYF. Written as DNA, the CDR3 is TGTGCCAGCAGTTTACCCACCCTACTAGCGGAGTACACAGATACGCAGTATTTT. This chain joins TRBV28 and TRBJ2-3; 8 nucleotides agree with TRBD2. Germline V gene lookup returns CDR1 MDHEN and CDR2 SYDVKM. The CDR3 length is 18 residues. V gave up 2 bases and J gave up 2 bases; unmatched junction bases: 12.

This rearrangement joins TRBV7-9 to TRBJ1-1, with D tentatively TRBD1 (6 bases). Germline V gives CDR1 SEHNR, CDR2 FQNEAQ (reference sequence). The CDR3 runs 14 residues. Deletions cut 4 bases from V and 0 bases from J, with 9 bases between. The DNA of the CDR3 is TGTGCCAGCAGCTCTCGGACAGTGAACACTGAAGCTTTCTTT. Translating it yields CASSSRTVNTEAFF.

V gene TRBV19 combines with J gene TRBJ1-6; the D gene is possibly TRBD1 (5 bases). The CDR3 loop spans 16 amino acids. The germline gives CDR1 LNHDA, CDR2 SQIVND (reference sequence). V gave up 6 bases and J gave up 7 bases, with 19 bases separating them. The CDR3 here is CASSPNGGQRNSPLHF. The CDR3 region has the DNA TGTGCCAGTAGCCCGAATGGTGGACAAAGGAATTCACCCCTCCACTTT.

Only one count was recorded for this clone. The chain uses TRBV11-3 and TRBJ2-7; possible D gene TRBD2, 5 bases. The CDR3 has 14 amino acids. V was shortened by 1 base and J by 0 bases, with 7 bases between the two germline ends. CDR1 and CDR2 from the germline V gene are SGHNT and YENEEA. The CDR3 sequence: CASSLGGPSYEQYF. CDR3 coding DNA: TGTGCCAGCAGCTTAGGAGGGCCCTCCTACGAGCAGTACTTC.

J is TRBJ1-1 and V is TRBV28; 9 nucleotides match TRBD1. With V trimmed by 3 bases and J by 4 bases, 9 bases remained unmatched. The CDR3 consists of 16 residues. Germline V gene sequence: CDR1 MDHEN, CDR2 SYDVKM. The CDR3 region has the DNA TGTGCCAGCAGTTTGTCACAGGGGGCTGTTAGCACTGAAGCTTTCTTT. It translates to CASSLSQGAVSTEAFF.

This clone was seen once. The chain uses TRBV7-2 and TRBJ1-1, with 8 bases aligning to TRBD1. From germline, CDR1 is SGHTA and CDR2 FQGNSA. The CDR3 loop spans 18 amino acids. With V trimmed by 4 bases and J by 3 bases, 16 bases remained unmatched. CDR3: CASSSLGHQGAGYTEAFF. Here the CDR3 DNA reads TGTGCCAGCAGCTCCCTCGGTCACCAGGGGGCTGGGTACACTGAAGCTTTCTTT.

The chain employs TRBV6-1 and TRBJ1-2; 9 nucleotides match TRBD1. Germline assignment: CDR1 MNHNS and CDR2 SASEGT. The CDR3 runs to 15 residues. V was pared by 7 bases and J by 8 bases, with 14 bases of the junction left unmatched. The CDR3 here is CASILTGTGLEGYTF. CDR3 nucleotides: TGTGCCAGCATTTTAACCGGGACAGGGTTGGAGGGCTACACCTTC.

This CDR3 reads CASRPGVDTQYF. Here the CDR3 DNA reads TGTGCCAGCAGACCCGGGGTAGATACGCAGTATTTT. The rearrangement links TRBV25-1 to TRBJ2-3, with a tentative D call TRBD2 (5 bases). Trimming took off 6 bases at V and 5 bases at J, with 9 bases between the two ends. The germline CDR1 and CDR2 sequences are MGHDK and SYGVNS. This CDR3 has 12 amino acids. Variable domain in full (rest from reference TRBV25-1 and TRBJ2-3): EADIYQTPRYLVIGTGKKITLECSQTMGHDKMYWYQQDPGMELHLIHYSYGVNSTEKGDLSSESTVSRIRTEHFPLTLESARPSHTSQYLCASRPGVDTQYFGPGTRLTVL.

This clone was detected once. Other DNA sequences in this specimen translate into the identical CDR3. The CDR3 region is CASSLDGGSTDTQYF. The CDR3, as DNA: TGCGCCAGCAGCTTGGATGGCGGGAGCACAGATACGCAGTATTTT. This chain links TRBV5-1 with TRBJ2-3; TRBD2 is a possible D gene (5 bases). The V end lost 0 bases, the J end lost 0 bases, and 8 bases lay between the germline ends. Germline CDR1 reads SGHRS; CDR2 reads YFSETQ. The CDR3 has 15 amino acids.